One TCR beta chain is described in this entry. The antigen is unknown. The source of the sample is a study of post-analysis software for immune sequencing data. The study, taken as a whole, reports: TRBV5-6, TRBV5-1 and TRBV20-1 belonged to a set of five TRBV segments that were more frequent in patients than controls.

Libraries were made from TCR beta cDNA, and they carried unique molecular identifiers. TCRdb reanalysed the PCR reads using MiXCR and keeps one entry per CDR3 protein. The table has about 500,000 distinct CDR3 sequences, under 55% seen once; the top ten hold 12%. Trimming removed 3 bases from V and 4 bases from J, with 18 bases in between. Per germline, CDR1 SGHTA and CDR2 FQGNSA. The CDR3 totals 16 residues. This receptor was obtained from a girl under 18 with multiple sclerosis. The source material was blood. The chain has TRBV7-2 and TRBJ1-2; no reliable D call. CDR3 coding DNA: TGTGCCAGCAGCTTGTCCAACCAGCGCGATGGCTATGGCTACACCTTC. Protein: CASSLSNQRDGYGYTF.